The entry below describes one T cell receptor beta chain. A multiplex PCR was run with 60 Vbeta primers and 13 Jbeta primers. The data were produced by immunoSEQ multiplex PCR, yet TCRdb's version contains in-frame clones alone and is incomplete. This table holds around 100,000 clones, 80% to 90% found once. This sample is part of a study of cytomegalovirus exposure and HLA in healthy donors. Germline V gene data show CDR1 as LNHDA and CDR2 as SQIVND (reference sequence). The CDR3 spans 14 residues. Trimming cost V 8 bases and J 1 base; bases outside gene matches: 4. The source is a woman aged 18-29 years in good health and CMV-seropositive. The sequencing sample was made of PBMCs. The V gene is TRBV19, the J gene TRBJ1-1; TRBD1 agrees at 10 bases. The CDR3, as DNA: TGTGCCAGTGACAGGGGGCTGGCGAACACTGAAGCTTTCTTT. This translates into CASDRGLANTEAFF.